This TCR beta chain was documented in a study of blood T cell repertoires in COVID-19. This clone was detected once. V was pared by 3 bases and J by 2 bases, with 6 bases of the junction left unmatched. The CDR3 is 14 residues long. The germline V gene has CDR1 GTSNPN and CDR2 SVGIG (reference sequence). Sequencing used immunoSEQ multiplex PCR; TCRdb keeps in-frame clones, though not all of them. Of roughly 40,000 clones in the sample, over 70% were seen once. This receptor was identified in a woman between 35 and 50 years old with acute or convalescent COVID-19. The chain recombines TRBV30 with TRBJ2-7, with 8 bases that match TRBD2. Source material: peripheral blood. The CDR3 loop is CAWSSGGVPYEQYF. The CDR3 DNA follows: TGTGCCTGGAGCTCCGGGGGGGTGCCCTACGAGCAGTACTTC.